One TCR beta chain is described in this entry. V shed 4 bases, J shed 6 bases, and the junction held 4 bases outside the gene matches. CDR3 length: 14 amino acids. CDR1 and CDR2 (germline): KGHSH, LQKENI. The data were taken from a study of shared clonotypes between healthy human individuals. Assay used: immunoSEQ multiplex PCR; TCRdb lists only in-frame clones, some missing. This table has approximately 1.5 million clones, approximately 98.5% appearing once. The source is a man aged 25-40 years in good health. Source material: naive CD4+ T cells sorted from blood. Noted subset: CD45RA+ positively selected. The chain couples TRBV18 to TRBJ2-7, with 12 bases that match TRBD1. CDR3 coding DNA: TGTGCCAGCTCACTGGGACAGGGGGCTGTCGAGCAGTACTTC. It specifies CASSLGQGAVEQYF.